The 26 T cell receptor beta chains presented below share a single source sample, sequenced in a study of response to subunit inactivated influenza vaccine (dated by TCRdb to the late 2010s). Receptors were amplified or captured by RT-PCR. The data were produced on an Illumina HiSeq 2500. TCRdb passed the public sequencing reads through fastp at Q25 and MiXCR, retaining productive beta sequences. A single entry per CDR3 protein holds the most common genes and DNA from its merged rows. The sample table records roughly 570,000 distinct CDR3 sequences; 14% of these occur just once. The leading ten clones occupy 11% of the sample. Sequencing was performed on PBMCs from blood, taken about 11 days after vaccination. All receptors come from a man in his fifties or sixties who received an inactivated influenza vaccine. Donor details come from another sample of the same person, matched by shared clones.

This clonotype has a count of ten or more. This chain joins TRBV11-2 and TRBJ1-1; tentatively, D is TRBD1 (6 bases). Germline V gene lookup returns CDR1 SGHAT and CDR2 FQNNGV. V lost 5 bases, J lost 4 bases, and 11 bases lay in between. The CDR3 loop spans 13 amino acids. The CDR3 is CASSHKGGTEAFF. The CDR3 nucleotides are TGTGCCAGCAGCCACAAGGGGGGCACTGAAGCTTTCTTT.

This clonotype was found a few times. DNA for the CDR3: TGCGCCAGCAGCCAAGAAGATACAGGCGGGCAGACCTACACCTTC. Its protein is CASSQEDTGGQTYTF. The gene calls are TRBV4-3 and TRBJ1-2; a possible D gene is TRBD1 (5 bases). The CDR3 is 15 residues long. The germline CDR1 and CDR2 sequences are LGHNA and YSLEER. The V gene lost 0 bases and the J gene lost 10 bases, with 18 bases spanning the gap.

This clonotype came up many times. V and J are TRBV10-3 and TRBJ2-2; D is possibly TRBD1 (5 bases). Germline values: CDR1 ENHRY, CDR2 SYGVKD. The CDR3 is 14 residues long. V was trimmed by 4 bases and J by 3 bases, leaving 9 bases between them. CDR3 protein: CAISVDSYTGELFF. The CDR3 DNA reads as TGTGCCATCAGTGTTGACAGTTACACCGGGGAGCTGTTTTTT.

V is TRBV5-4 and J is TRBJ2-1; D is possibly TRBD2 (5 bases). The CDR3 runs 15 residues. The germline V gene has CDR1 SGHNT and CDR2 YYREEE (reference sequence). V gave up 0 bases and J gave up 8 bases, with 15 bases separating them. The DNA of the CDR3 is TGTGCCAGCAGCTTGGGAGGGCCGGTAGGCCATGAGCAGTTCTTC. Translation: CASSLGGPVGHEQFF.

This clonotype has a handful of counts. The chain links TRBV2 to TRBJ2-4, with a possible D match to TRBD2 (5 bases). Trimming cost V 5 bases and J 1 base, with 9 bases left between them. The CDR3 is 14 amino acids. Germline V gene lookup returns CDR1 SNHLY and CDR2 FYNNEI. CDR3: CASSRPGAKNIQYF. The DNA of the CDR3 is TGTGCCAGCAGTCGACCGGGGGCCAAAAACATTCAGTACTTC.

The J gene is TRBJ2-7, the V gene TRBV19; 8 nucleotides agree with TRBD1. This CDR3 contains 16 residues. The V gene's germline CDR1 is LNHDA and CDR2 SQIVND (reference sequence). V shed 5 bases, J shed 3 bases, and the junction held 12 bases outside the gene matches. CDR3 sequence reads: CASSPQGVGGLYEQYF. The CDR3 nucleotides are TGTGCCAGTAGTCCACAGGGGGTAGGGGGTCTCTACGAGCAGTACTTC.

This clonotype was seen only a few times. J is TRBJ2-7 and V is TRBV29-1, with 7 bases that match TRBD1. The CDR3 runs 12 residues. Germline CDR1 reads SQVTM; CDR2 reads ANQGSEA. V lost 8 bases to trimming and J lost 3 bases; unmatched junction nucleotides: 7. CDR3 protein: CSSRDSFYEQYF. The CDR3 coding sequence is TGCAGCTCCCGGGACAGTTTCTACGAGCAGTACTTC.

This clonotype appeared a few times. J is TRBJ2-2 and V is TRBV24-1; 9 bases fit TRBD1. In germline, CDR1 is KGHDR, CDR2 SFDVKD. Unmatched junction bases numbered 9, after V lost 1 base and J lost 4 bases. This CDR3 is 18 amino acids long. CDR3 protein: CATSDFPYRGPGTGELFF. The DNA for the CDR3 is TGTGCCACCAGTGATTTTCCGTACAGGGGGCCGGGCACCGGGGAGCTGTTTTTT.

This clonotype was detected a few times. The chain recombines TRBV5-1 with TRBJ1-2; D may be TRBD1 (5 bases). The ends were cut back, 4 bases at V and 4 bases at J, with 20 bases in the middle. CDR1 and CDR2 (germline): SGHRS, YFSETQ. CDR3 length: 16 residues. The CDR3 loop is CASSTRPGPQSYGYTF. In nucleotides, the CDR3 is TGCGCCAGCAGCACAAGACCGGGACCGCAATCCTATGGCTACACCTTC.

The chain is built from TRBV20-1 and TRBJ2-7; possibly TRBD1 for D (6 bases). CDR1 is DFQATT and CDR2 is SNEGSKA in the germline V gene (reference sequence). V was cut by 0 bases and J by 2 bases, with 11 bases left in between. This CDR3 spans 14 amino acids. Here the CDR3 reads CSARDGAGAYEQYF. CDR3 bases: TGCAGTGCTAGAGATGGGGCAGGGGCCTACGAGCAGTACTTC.

This clonotype was seen more than once but under ten times. This chain links TRBV28 with TRBJ2-1, with a possible D match to TRBD2 (6 bases). Germline CDR1 is MDHEN and CDR2 is SYDVKM. V was trimmed by 4 bases and J by 9 bases, leaving 19 bases between them. This CDR3 region has 15 residues. The CDR3 region is CASSSQGTQAREQFF. The CDR3 nucleotides are TGTGCCAGCAGTTCTCAAGGGACTCAAGCGCGTGAGCAGTTCTTC. Using reference TRBV28 and TRBJ2-1 for the parts outside the CDR3, the full variable domain is DVKVTQSSRYLVKRTGEKVFLECVQDMDHENMFWYRQDPGLGLRLIYFSYDVKMKEKGDIPEGYSVSREKKERFSLILESASTNQTSMYLCASSSQGTQAREQFFGPGTRLTVL.

The genes are TRBV6-1 and TRBJ2-1; 7 nucleotides line up with TRBD1. The V and J ends lost 5 bases and 10 bases, in that order; junction bases with no gene match: 17. This CDR3 comprises 16 residues. CDR1 is MNHNS and CDR2 is SASEGT in the germline V gene. The CDR3 bases are TGTGCCAGCAGTCTAAAGGGGACAGCCAAAATGAGCGAGCAGTTCTTC. This sequence encodes CASSLKGTAKMSEQFF.

The sample holds a few counts of this clonotype. The chain uses TRBV6-1 and TRBJ2-7; 9 bases fit TRBD1. V trimming: 8 bases; J trimming: 7 bases; junction bases outside the gene matches: 9. The CDR3 totals 13 residues. Germline V gene sequence: CDR1 MNHNS, CDR2 SASEGT. DNA of the CDR3: TGTGCCAGCGGCTGGACAGGGGTGGAAGAGCAGTACTTC. Its protein is CASGWTGVEEQYF.

J is TRBJ2-1 and V is TRBV9; 11 bases agree with TRBD2. The CDR3 has 16 residues. V lost 4 bases to trimming and J lost 7 bases; unmatched junction nucleotides: 10. CDR1 is SGDLS, CDR2 YYNGEE, per germline. The CDR3 loop reads CASSLFSGGVRNEQFF. The CDR3, as DNA: TGTGCCAGCAGCTTATTTAGCGGGGGGGTGAGGAATGAGCAGTTCTTC.

This rearrangement joins TRBV5-1 to TRBJ2-7; D tentatively reads TRBD1 or TRBD2 (6 bases each). Trimming removed 3 bases from V and 3 bases from J, with 19 bases in between. The CDR3 spans 16 residues. Germline-derived CDR1 and CDR2 are SGHRS and YFSETQ. DNA for the CDR3: TGCGCCAGCAGCTGGGGGCTCCGGTCTAGCGACTACGAGCAGTACTTC. This codes for CASSWGLRSSDYEQYF.

The CDR3 nucleotides read TGTGCCAGCAGTGGAGGTACAAACACTGAAGCTTTCTTT. Residues: CASSGGTNTEAFF. The chain recombines TRBV7-3 with TRBJ1-1; D not certain. The CDR3 consists of 13 residues. Trimming stripped 6 bases from V and 2 bases from J, with 10 bases between. The germline V gene encodes CDR1 SGHTA and CDR2 FQGTGA.

The sample holds many counts of this clonotype. V usage is TRBV29-1 and J usage is TRBJ2-7; 10 nucleotides agree with TRBD1. The CDR3 length is 14 residues. CDR1 and CDR2 from the germline V gene are SQVTM and ANQGSEA. V shed 5 bases, J shed 1 base, and the junction held 5 bases outside the gene matches. The CDR3, as DNA: TGCAGCGTTCTACGACAGGGGGCTTCCTACGAGCAGTACTTC. This codes for CSVLRQGASYEQYF.

This chain joins TRBV11-2 and TRBJ2-6; TRBD2 is a possible D gene (5 bases). The CDR3 totals 18 residues. Germline V gives CDR1 SGHAT, CDR2 FQNNGV. The V gene lost 6 bases and the J gene lost 0 bases, with 18 bases spanning the gap. The CDR3, as DNA: TGTGCCAGCAGACCCATAGAGGGCCCCCTCTCTGGGGCCAACGTCCTGACTTTC. Its translation is CASRPIEGPLSGANVLTF.

This clonotype appeared a few times. The chain couples TRBV7-8 to TRBJ2-1; 11 positions agree with TRBD1. V was pared by 6 bases and J by 2 bases, with 3 bases of the junction left unmatched. This CDR3 is built from 15 residues. Germline CDR1 is SGHVS and CDR2 is FQNEAQ. The CDR3 here is CASRPDRGPYNEQFF. The DNA of the CDR3 is TGTGCCAGCAGACCGGACAGGGGGCCCTACAATGAGCAGTTCTTC.

This clonotype was counted ten times or more. The rearrangement links TRBV6-5 to TRBJ2-5, with D tentatively TRBD1 (6 bases). This CDR3 is built from 14 residues. Trimming took off 7 bases at V and 1 base at J, with 13 bases between the two ends. Germline V gives CDR1 MNHEY, CDR2 SVGAGI. The CDR3 sequence is CASTSTGPQETQYF. The CDR3 bases are TGTGCCAGCACTTCGACAGGCCCCCAAGAGACCCAGTACTTC.

This rearrangement joins TRBV20-1 to TRBJ1-1, with a tentative D call TRBD1 (6 bases). The CDR3 is made up of 15 amino acids. The V and J ends lost 5 bases and 11 bases respectively, with 27 bases between them. Germline values: CDR1 DFQATT, CDR2 SNEGSKA (reference sequence). The CDR3, as DNA: TGCAGTGCTCCGGCCGAGGGGGTCGCCATGGCATCGGCTTTCTTT. Protein product: CSAPAEGVAMASAFF.

This clonotype occurred a few times. The V gene is TRBV28, the J gene TRBJ2-3; 10 bases fit TRBD2. Germline CDR1 is MDHEN and CDR2 is SYDVKM. V was clipped by 6 bases and J by 6 bases; unmatched bases: 9. This CDR3 region has 15 residues. Here the CDR3 reads CASRIIAGGPDTQYF. The CDR3 nucleotides are TGTGCCAGCAGGATTATAGCGGGGGGCCCGGATACGCAGTATTTT.

The J gene is TRBJ2-2, the V gene TRBV12-3 or TRBV12-4, with 11 bases identical to TRBD1. V lost 7 bases and J lost 4; bases outside the gene matches: 5. The CDR3 is made up of 15 amino acids. The CDR3 region is CASTRTGGPTGELFF. The CDR3 nucleotides are TGTGCCAGCACCCGGACAGGGGGCCCCACCGGGGAGCTGTTTTTT.

The rearrangement uses TRBV5-1 and TRBJ1-2, with D maybe TRBD1 (6 bases). Trimming shortened V by 5 bases and J by 3 bases, and 17 bases separated the two germline ends. CDR3 length: 15 residues. Germline assignment: CDR1 SGHRS and CDR2 YFSETQ. DNA for the CDR3: TGCGCCAGCAGGCCTGATCCTACAGGGTACTATGGCTACACCTTC. It codes for CASRPDPTGYYGYTF.

The V gene is TRBV7-9, the J gene TRBJ2-6; 11 bases fit TRBD1. This CDR3 comprises 16 residues. Germline V gene sequence: CDR1 SEHNR, CDR2 FQNEAQ (reference sequence). After removal of 6 bases from V and 4 bases from J, the junction contained 5 bases not matched to a gene. The CDR3 loop is CASRRTGGGGANVLTF. The DNA for the CDR3 is TGTGCCAGCAGGCGGACAGGGGGCGGCGGGGCCAACGTCCTGACTTTC.

This clonotype was detected only a few times. The V call is TRBV28, the J call TRBJ1-5; a possible D gene is TRBD1 (6 bases). This CDR3 has 14 residues. The germline V and J ends were trimmed by 5 bases and 3 bases, with 11 bases remaining between them. From germline, CDR1 is MDHEN and CDR2 SYDVKM. The CDR3 spells CASSPRQDNQPQHF. In DNA form, the CDR3 reads TGTGCCAGCAGTCCGCGACAGGACAATCAGCCCCAGCATTTT.